This T cell receptor beta chain was retrieved from a study of early T cells in non-severe SARS-CoV-2 infection. By sample share, this clonotype is medium-sized. MiXCR, run by TCRdb on the 5' RACE reads, gives a single entry per CDR3 protein. The sample contains under 35,000 distinct CDR3 sequences, roughly 5% of which appear only once. Germline CDR1 is LGHNT and CDR2 is FRNRAP. The CDR3 sequence is 12 residues long. Trimming took 6 bases from V and 8 from J, leaving 11 bases between them. The receptor's source is an adult who was a healthcare worker with PCR-confirmed SARS-CoV-2 infection or an uninfected control (not recorded which). Material: whole blood. This rearrangement joins TRBV12-5 to TRBJ2-1, with D hard to call. The CDR3 region is CASGPPGDEQFF. For the CDR3, the DNA is TGTGCTAGTGGACCCCCTGGTGATGAGCAGTTCTTC.